This T cell receptor (beta chain) was recovered during a study of T cell repertoires in cytomegalovirus infection. About the research overall: Selected CMV epitopes included recently identified HLA-C-restricted ones as well as well-studied HLA-B-restricted ones. CMV infection plus the matching HLA type was flagged by public TCR beta signatures.

TCRdb re-called the reads with MiXCR, one entry per CDR3 protein. The top ten clones hold roughly an eighth of a sample with about 900,000 distinct CDR3 sequences, about 33% of them seen once. CDR3 length: 13 amino acids. The V and J ends lost 5 bases and 9 bases, in that order; junction bases with no gene match: 8. CDR1 is MDHEN and CDR2 is SYDVKM in the germline V gene. In the case of this clonotype: Its antigen is not identified.

Study findings and constraints: CMV-specific TCR beta clonotypes restricted by HLA-C were the ones dominating the ex vivo response. Summed frequency of public TCR beta families distinguished CMV carriers with the relevant HLA.

Sequenced material: cultured CD8+ T cells from PBMCs, taken from culture after CMV antigen stimulation. This chain joins TRBV28 and TRBJ2-7, with 9 positions matching TRBD1. This TCR was recovered from a human donor in good health (CMV status not recorded). Some clones in this sample may be carry-over from other donors' samples. In nucleotides, the CDR3 is TGTGCCAGCAGTGTATCCGGGACAGGGTTGCAGTACGTC. Amino acids: CASSVSGTGLQYV.